This T cell receptor beta chain was recovered during a study of shared clonotypes between healthy human individuals. At the level of the study: Plates per donor: three CD4 naive, three CD4 memory, two CD8 naive, one CD8 memory.

Per sorted-subset replicate PCR, input was around 200 ng DNA, representing about 29,000 T cell genomes. Repertoires were generated with immunoSEQ multiplex PCR, while TCRdb's copy carries only in-frame clones and drops some. The top ten hold 0.7% to 0.95% of the sample, which has some 1.1 million clones, around three quarters seen once. The table lists this clone with many counts. The target antigen is unknown. The V and J ends lost 6 bases and 4 bases respectively, with 7 bases between them. This CDR3 is built from 12 residues. Germline V gene lookup returns CDR1 MNHEY and CDR2 SVGAGI. Study-wide results and caveats: Rarefaction curves obtained for sorted subsets showed sequencing incomplete despite large depth.

The split of CD4+ cells yielded CD45RA+ naive and CD45RA-negative memory subsets. The specimen sequenced was memory CD4+ T cells from PBMCs. This sample's subset: CD45RA-negative fraction. The clonotype comes from a man aged 18 to 29 in good health. Some clones in this sample may be carry-over from other donors' samples. The chain recombines TRBV6-5 with TRBJ1-5; D is undetermined. CDR3 nucleotide sequence: TGTGCCAGCAGACTGTCTAATCAGCCCCAGCATTTT. It is translated as CASRLSNQPQHF.